The clone carrying this TCR beta chain was seen a few times. Antigen: not known. CDR1 and CDR2 (germline): MNHEY, SVGEGT. This CDR3 region has 17 residues. V gave up 0 bases and J gave up 5 bases, with 20 bases separating them. These data originate in a study of CD8 T cells in ankylosing spondylitis. Overall study findings and caveats: The study identified a TCR beta motif of several highly homologous variants that appeared characteristic of ankylosing spondylitis blood. Disease-linked clones reportedly concentrated significantly in matched ankylosing spondylitis synovial fluid. Clones linked to disease, bearing a CD8+ phenotype, were relatively rare in peripheral blood. In synovial fluid and blood from reactive arthritis, some motif variants were previously reported.

In TCRdb, the 5' RACE reads were re-called with MiXCR into one record per CDR3 protein. Altogether a few hundred thousand distinct CDR3 sequences are present, 18% being singletons, with the ten largest covering around 30%. The chain recombines TRBV6-2 or TRBV6-3 with TRBJ2-7; D possibly corresponds to TRBD2 (5 bases). The receptor was isolated from a male donor with ankylosing spondylitis or in good health (not recorded which). The sequenced sample was blood, either unsorted or a sorted T cell fraction (not recorded which). The CDR3, as DNA: TGTGCCAGCAGTTACTCGATGCTAGCACCCGGAGGAGACGAGCAGTACTTC. Its translation: CASSYSMLAPGGDEQYF.